A selection of T cell receptor beta chains follows, all from one sample in a study of vaccination and CD4 T cells after COVID-19. These receptors have no identified antigens. Via MiXCR, TCRdb re-called the PCR reads, giving one row per CDR3 protein. The sample consists of approximately 12,000 distinct CDR3 sequences, roughly 64% of them appearing once. Sequencing input: CD4+ T cells from blood, cultured in vitro. These receptors originate from a human donor who had recovered from COVID-19. Each CDR3 is given with its conserved first and last residue.

TRBV5-6 | 14 | CASSRDRGRSGYTF
TRBV10-3 | 13 | CATRESGNTEAFF
TRBV19 | 12 | CASSPATDTQYF
TRBV24-1 | 15 | CATSDAREGGQPQHF
TRBV19 | 17 | CASSKVGIGGLRQPQHF
TRBV7-2 | 14 | CASSPMAVGNTIYF
TRBV5-6 | 17 | CASSLGTSFGETGELFF
TRBV7-2 | 15 | CASSFSGPTKNIQYF
TRBV11-2 | 16 | CASSSLTGGRSYEQYF
TRBV12-3/TRBV12-4 | 12 | CASSEGNQPQHF
TRBV11-2 | 15 | CASSRTGNNNSPLHF
TRBV20-1 | 15 | CSASLRGSDNSPLHF
TRBV7-3 | 17 | CASSPTGTGGISGELFF
TRBV5-4 | 15 | CASRLTGTGDYEQYF
TRBV19 | 15 | CASSSLTGVNQPQHF
TRBV5-4 | 14 | CASSKGQENYGYTF
TRBV2 | 15 | CASSEARGTYNEQFF
TRBV12-3/TRBV12-4 | 13 | CASRQDSNQPQHF
TRBV7-8 | 15 | CASSFDGQGAYGYTF
TRBV7-2 | 16 | CASLPEPGTKTYEQYF
TRBV7-2 | 14 | CASSLDGSTDTQYF
TRBV7-3 | 14 | CASSLTPQGSEAFF
TRBV21-1 | 12 | CASDPRPGELFF
TRBV6-2/TRBV6-3 | 15 | CASTIRQPQTGELFF
TRBV6-2/TRBV6-3 | 16 | CASSWVQGDVTGELFF
TRBV18 | 15 | CASSPGQGAGWELFF
TRBV6-1 | 17 | CASSEAVGDRVGYRYTF
TRBV11-2 | 15 | CASSSGWLAGETQYF
TRBV5-6 | 15 | CASSRPGPTLPGYTF
TRBV11-2 | 12 | CASSLRGVEAFF
TRBV20-1 | 13 | CSARGQGTYGYTF
TRBV6-1 | 15 | CASRQEWGDHQFQHF
TRBV5-1 | 14 | CASSLQGEVRPLHF
TRBV7-2 | 14 | CASSLGPVAGGYTF
TRBV6-4 | 14 | CARTRQGGKETQYF
TRBV15 | 13 | CATSPLRASPLHF